A selection of T cell receptor beta chains follows, all from one sample in a study of identical twins. TCRdb fed the 5' RACE reads into MiXCR, producing one record per CDR3 protein. Among under 300,000 distinct CDR3 sequences listed, 11% to 15% were seen once. The sample taken for sequencing was memory (CD45RO+) T cells sorted from blood. These receptors all stem from a woman between 18 and 29 years old in good health. Each CDR3 is given with its conserved first and last residue. Fields, in order: clone size, D gene, J gene, V gene, CDR3 DNA, CDR3 protein. The D gene is left open where the match is weak. Not all rows give a size; the values are once, few, many and, for expanded clones, a class.

few	.	TRBJ1-1	TRBV5-6	TGTGCCAGCAGCTTGTGGGGAGCTGAAGCTTTCTTT	CASSLWGAEAFF
.	.	TRBJ2-3	TRBV29-1	TGCAGCGTTGCCGGGGCAGCAGATACGCAGTATTTT	CSVAGAADTQYF
few	.	TRBJ2-7	TRBV7-2	TGTGCCAGCAGCTCGGTATTCTCCTACGAGCAGTACTTC	CASSSVFSYEQYF
.	.	TRBJ2-5	TRBV7-7	TGTGCTAGCAGCTGGACGCGCCAAGAGACCCAGTACTTC	CASSWTRQETQYF
few	TRBD1	TRBJ1-5	TRBV12-3/TRBV12-4	TGTGCCAGCACTAAGGACAGGGACAATCAGCCCCAGCATTTT	CASTKDRDNQPQHF
few	.	TRBJ2-3	TRBV29-1	TGCAGCGTTGAAGATGGCTCCAAATGGGAAACAGATACGCAGTATTTT	CSVEDGSKWETDTQYF
many	.	TRBJ2-1	TRBV20-1	TGCAGTGCTCGTCGCTACAATGAGCAGTTCTTC	CSARRYNEQFF
.	.	TRBJ2-2	TRBV5-1	TGCGCCAGCAGCTTGGCGGGGACCGGCGCCGGGGAGCTGTTTTTT	CASSLAGTGAGELFF
.	TRBD2	TRBJ2-7	TRBV6-1	TGTGCCAGCAGCGCCAACTTTGAACTAGCGAGCTACGAGCAGTACTTC	CASSANFELASYEQYF
.	TRBD2	TRBJ2-5	TRBV7-9	TGTGCCAGCAGTATTGGACTAGCGGGAGTAGAGACCCAGTACTTC	CASSIGLAGVETQYF
many	.	TRBJ2-1	TRBV5-1	TGCGCCAGCAGCTTGCCGACTTCCTACAATGAGCAGTTCTTC	CASSLPTSYNEQFF
.	.	TRBJ1-2	TRBV6-1	TGTGCCAGCAGTGAAGACGCCAACTATGGCTACACCTTC	CASSEDANYGYTF
few	TRBD1	TRBJ2-7	TRBV6-2/TRBV6-3	TGTGCCAGCAGCCTTCGACAGGGAATGACCTACGAGCAGTACTTC	CASSLRQGMTYEQYF
.	.	TRBJ2-5	TRBV7-8	TGTGCCAGCGTCAAAGGACGGACACAAGAGACCCAGTACTTC	CASVKGRTQETQYF
.	.	TRBJ1-1	TRBV5-1	TGCGCCAGCAGTCTGTTTGGAGGGACTGAAGCTTTCTTT	CASSLFGGTEAFF
.	TRBD2	TRBJ2-3	TRBV7-6	TGTGCCAGCAGCCAGAAGCGGGGGGTGACTTTAGATACGCAGTATTTT	CASSQKRGVTLDTQYF
.	.	TRBJ2-1	TRBV4-1	TGCGCCAGCAGCCAAGGACAGCTCTTTCCTTACAATGAGCAGTTCTTC	CASSQGQLFPYNEQFF
.	.	TRBJ2-2	TRBV15	TGTGCCACCAGCCCCCGAGTAGGGGGGAGTAACACCGGGGAGCTGTTTTTT	CATSPRVGGSNTGELFF
many	.	TRBJ1-5	TRBV12-3/TRBV12-4	TGTGCCAGCAGTTTAATAGGGAGGAGTCAGCCCCAGCATTTT	CASSLIGRSQPQHF
many	.	TRBJ2-5	TRBV5-1	TGCGCCAGCAGCTTAGACCCGGACCAAGAGACCCAGTACTTC	CASSLDPDQETQYF
.	TRBD2	TRBJ2-1	TRBV5-1	TGCGCCAGCAGCTTGGAACCGGGAGGGTACAATGAGCAGTTCTTC	CASSLEPGGYNEQFF
few	TRBD1	TRBJ2-2	TRBV24-1	TGTGCCACCCAGGGGACAGGCACCGGGGAGCTGTTTTTT	CATQGTGTGELFF
.	.	TRBJ2-1	TRBV5-6	TGTGCCAGCAGCTTTGGTCAGGGGAGAGTCTACAATGAGCAGTTCTTC	CASSFGQGRVYNEQFF
many	.	TRBJ2-1	TRBV20-1	TGCAGTGTAAAAGGAAGGGGCCGTCGGAATGAGCAGTTCTTC	CSVKGRGRRNEQFF
few	.	TRBJ2-7	TRBV20-1	TGCAGTGCTCAGCTAGTCTCGGCCTACGAGCAGTACTTC	CSAQLVSAYEQYF
few	.	TRBJ2-1	TRBV15	TGTGCCACCAGCCGGGCGACTCTAAATGAGCAGTTCTTC	CATSRATLNEQFF
.	.	TRBJ2-1	TRBV6-1	TGTGCCAGCAGTGCCCGGGACCGAACGTACAATGAGCAGTTCTTC	CASSARDRTYNEQFF
.	.	TRBJ2-4	TRBV18	TGTGCCAGCTCACCCCCCAACTCGGGGCCCGGCATTCAGTACTTC	CASSPPNSGPGIQYF
many	TRBD2	TRBJ2-1	TRBV14	TGTGCCAGCAGCCAAGATCACGGCGGGGGTGAGCAGTTCTTC	CASSQDHGGGEQFF
.	.	TRBJ2-1	TRBV28	TGTGCCAGCAAAACGAGGGATGAGCAGTTCTTC	CASKTRDEQFF
many	.	TRBJ2-7	TRBV29-1	TGCAGCGCCGCGATGACTAGTAGGCACGAGCAGTACTTC	CSAAMTSRHEQYF
few	TRBD1	TRBJ2-2	TRBV5-1	TGCGCCAGCAGTTCGACAGGGGTGGACGGGGAGCTGTTTTTT	CASSSTGVDGELFF
few	TRBD1	TRBJ2-7	TRBV6-2/TRBV6-3	TGTGCCAGCAGTTACGGGACAGGGTACGAGCAGTACTTC	CASSYGTGYEQYF
.	.	TRBJ1-4	TRBV12-3/TRBV12-4	TGTGCCAGCAGCCGAGACGGAAGTGAAAAACTGTTTTTT	CASSRDGSEKLFF
.	.	TRBJ2-7	TRBV27	TGTGCCAGCAGTTTATTGGGCCGCTACGAGCAGTACTTC	CASSLLGRYEQYF
few	TRBD1	TRBJ2-7	TRBV20-1	TGCAGTGCTAGTCCCGGGACAGGGATCCTCGAGCAGTACTTC	CSASPGTGILEQYF
many	TRBD2	TRBJ2-2	TRBV13	TGTGCCAGCAGCCGCCTAGCGGGGCTCACCGGGGAGCTGTTTTTT	CASSRLAGLTGELFF
.	TRBD2	TRBJ2-7	TRBV10-1	TGCGCCAGCAGTGAAACGGGAGGCTCCTACGAGCAGTACTTC	CASSETGGSYEQYF
.	.	TRBJ2-1	TRBV9	TGTGCCAGCAGCGTAGGGGCAGGGGAAGGGAATGAGCAGTTCTTC	CASSVGAGEGNEQFF
many	.	TRBJ2-2	TRBV6-1	TGTGCCAGCATTGTAGGGAGAGACGCCGGGGAGCTGTTTTTT	CASIVGRDAGELFF
few	.	TRBJ1-2	TRBV20-1	TGCAGCCTCAGGGGAAGAATGAATGGCTACACCTTC	CSLRGRMNGYTF
.	.	TRBJ1-2	TRBV2	TGTGCCAGCAGGGAGTGGGGGAGCTATGGCTACACCTTC	CASREWGSYGYTF
.	TRBD2	TRBJ2-1	TRBV6-5	TGTGCCAGCAGTTACGGGACTAGCTCCTACAATGAGCAGTTCTTC	CASSYGTSSYNEQFF
.	.	TRBJ2-7	TRBV12-3/TRBV12-4	TGTGCCAGCAGCCGGACAGTAGATTCCTACGAGCAGTACTTC	CASSRTVDSYEQYF
few	.	TRBJ2-4	TRBV12-3/TRBV12-4	TGTGCCAGCAGTGGAAGGAAGGGGGGAATGGACATTCAGTACTTC	CASSGRKGGMDIQYF
many	TRBD1	TRBJ1-1	TRBV12-3/TRBV12-4	TGTGCCAGCAGTCTATTCAGGGGGGTCGCTTTCTTT	CASSLFRGVAFF
few	.	TRBJ2-1	TRBV10-3	TGTGCCATCAGGCTAAACGATGAGCAGTTCTTC	CAIRLNDEQFF
many	.	TRBJ1-1	TRBV4-3	TGCGCCAGCAGCGCGACGATGCGGTCGGGCGCTTTCTTT	CASSATMRSGAFF
.	TRBD1	TRBJ1-4	TRBV20-1	TGCAGTGCGAAGTCCGGGACAGGAAATGAAAAACTGTTTTTT	CSAKSGTGNEKLFF
many	.	TRBJ2-7	TRBV20-1	TGCAGTGCTAGACAGGGAGGCTACGAGCAGTACTTC	CSARQGGYEQYF
few	.	TRBJ2-1	TRBV12-3/TRBV12-4	TGTGCCAGCAGTTTAGAGGATGAGCAGTTCTTC	CASSLEDEQFF
many	TRBD2	TRBJ2-2	TRBV18	TGTGCCAGCTCACCCTCCGGGACTAGCGATGCCGGGGAGCTGTTTTTT	CASSPSGTSDAGELFF
few	.	TRBJ2-5	TRBV20-1	TGCAGTACCTTAGTTCTGGGCGTCCAAGAGACCCAGTACTTC	CSTLVLGVQETQYF
few	.	TRBJ2-1	TRBV25-1	TGTGCCACCAGAGAGTACAATGAGCAGTTCTTC	CATREYNEQFF
.	TRBD2	TRBJ2-1	TRBV24-1	TGTGCCACCAGTGCGGCTAGCGGGACCTACAATGAGCAGTTCTTC	CATSAASGTYNEQFF
many	.	TRBJ1-2	TRBV12-3/TRBV12-4	TGTGCCAGCAGTTTAGGGTACTATGGCTACACCTTC	CASSLGYYGYTF